This T cell receptor beta chain was found in a study of blood T cell repertoires in COVID-19. Turning to the study itself: Nucleic acid was either cDNA or gDNA, and it came from T cells, B-cell-depleted T cells, or PBMCs.

In the original analysis: For nucleated cells, counts were estimated from reference gene primer amplification. Here immunoSEQ multiplex PCR was the method, and the copy in TCRdb shows in-frame clones only, minus some. The V and J calls and clone size are taken from that table; D and trimming were inferred from the DNA. The sample contains about 200,000 clones, 81% of which appear only once. The CDR3 has 14 amino acids. J gave up 3 bases and V 5 bases, and 1 base lay outside the gene matches. From germline, CDR1 is MNHEY and CDR2 SVGEGT. This clone turned up a few times. The rearrangement links TRBV6-2 or TRBV6-3 to TRBJ2-2; 9 nucleotides agree with TRBD2. The sequenced sample consisted of peripheral blood. The TCR was taken from a woman at least 80 years old with acute or convalescent COVID-19. The CDR3 here is CASSRLADTGELFF. The CDR3 nucleotides are TGTGCCAGCAGTCGACTAGCGGACACCGGGGAGCTGTTTTTT.